Below, 26 T cell receptor beta chains from the same sample are listed, as sequenced in a study of somatic mutations in cytotoxic T cells in rheumatoid arthritis. The method was immunoSEQ multiplex PCR; TCRdb's version includes in-frame clones alone and lacks a portion of them. The data contain just under 30,000 clones, around 87% of them singletons. The sequenced sample consisted of CD8+ T cells sorted from blood. All receptors derive from an adult with rheumatoid arthritis.

The CDR3 nucleotides are TGTGCCAGCAGGGATTACAACAGCTACGAGCAGTACTTC. Translated, it gives CASRDYNSYEQYF. The chain uses TRBV27 and TRBJ2-7, with D unresolved. The V gene's germline CDR1 is MNHEY and CDR2 SMNVEV (reference sequence). CDR3 length equals 13 residues. V lost 6 bases to trimming and J lost 3 bases, with 12 bases between them.

The V and J genes are TRBV6-5 and TRBJ2-2; D may be TRBD2 (6 bases). Germline CDR1 and CDR2: MNHEY and SVGAGI. The CDR3 totals 15 residues. The V end was cut by 4 bases, the J end by 2 bases, with 11 bases between. CDR3 sequence: CASSLIAVNTGELFF. For the CDR3, the DNA is TGTGCCAGCAGTTTAATAGCGGTTAACACCGGGGAGCTGTTTTTT.

The chain combines TRBV5-6 with TRBJ2-7, with TRBD1 matching 10 bases. Germline assignment: CDR1 SGHDT and CDR2 YYEEEE. The CDR3 consists of 17 residues. V was clipped by 2 bases and J by 4 bases; unmatched bases: 12. CDR3 DNA: TGTGCCAGCAGCTTAAGGGGACAGGGGACCTCGGAGTACGAGCAGTACTTC. Its protein product is CASSLRGQGTSEYEQYF.

The rearrangement links TRBV27 to TRBJ2-7, with D possibly TRBD1 on 6 matching bases. Germline V gene lookup returns CDR1 MNHEY and CDR2 SMNVEV (reference sequence). The CDR3 has 14 residues. Between the trimmed V and J ends, which lost 4 bases and 3 bases, there was a span of 13 bases. CDR3 sequence reads: CASSSGARLYEQYF. CDR3 in DNA: TGTGCCAGCAGTTCAGGGGCGCGTCTCTACGAGCAGTACTTC.

The CDR3 here is CASSYSGWTDTEAFF. Here the CDR3 DNA reads TGTGCCAGCAGTTACTCAGGATGGACAGATACTGAAGCTTTCTTT. The chain has TRBV6-5 and TRBJ1-1, with a possible D match to TRBD1 (6 bases). The germline V and J ends were trimmed by 0 bases and 5 bases, with 13 bases remaining between them. The CDR3 extends over 15 amino acids. Per germline, CDR1 MNHEY and CDR2 SVGAGI.

The chain is built from TRBV7-9 and TRBJ2-5; TRBD1 or TRBD2 may be the D gene (5 bases each). Per germline, CDR1 SEHNR and CDR2 FQNEAQ (reference sequence). The CDR3 runs to 14 residues. Trimming left V 2 bases short and J 13 bases short, with 20 bases between. The CDR3 loop reads CASSLPGRQLRGYF. In nucleotides, the CDR3 is TGTGCCAGCAGCTTACCGGGACGGCAATTGAGGGGGTACTTC.

The chain is built from TRBV4-1 and TRBJ2-2; perhaps TRBD2 as D (6 bases). Germline V gene data show CDR1 as MGHRA and CDR2 as YSYEKL. Between the trimmed V and J ends, which lost 0 bases and 7 bases, there was a span of 12 bases. CDR3 length equals 15 residues. The CDR3 protein is CASSQDTSYGGELFF. The CDR3 DNA reads as TGCGCCAGCAGCCAAGATACTAGCTATGGCGGGGAGCTGTTTTTT.

J is TRBJ2-7 and V is TRBV27; D possibly uses TRBD1 or TRBD2 (5 bases each). This CDR3 is 16 amino acids long. The germline V gene encodes CDR1 MNHEY and CDR2 SMNVEV (reference sequence). Trimming stripped 0 bases from V and 2 bases from J, with 14 bases between. CDR3 bases: TGTGCCAGCAGTTTATCTGGGGGTAAATCCCCCTACGAGCAGTACTTC. This translates into CASSLSGGKSPYEQYF.

V gene TRBV27 combines with J gene TRBJ2-2; possible D gene TRBD1, 6 bases. V was shortened by 3 bases and J by 6 bases, with 11 bases between the two germline ends. CDR1 and CDR2 from the germline V gene are MNHEY and SMNVEV (reference sequence). CDR3 size: 14 residues. In DNA, the CDR3 is TGTGCCAGCAGTTTGTCTGGACAGCCCGGGGAGCTGTTTTTT. This encodes CASSLSGQPGELFF.

The J gene is TRBJ2-1, the V gene TRBV14; TRBD2 aligns across 9 bases. Germline V gives CDR1 SGHDN, CDR2 FVKESK. V was pared by 4 bases and J by 4 bases, with 2 bases of the junction left unmatched. This CDR3 has 14 amino acids. CDR3 DNA sequence: TGTGCCAGCAGCCGACTAGCGGCTTACAATGAGCAGTTCTTC. Translating gives CASSRLAAYNEQFF.

The V and J genes are TRBV30 and TRBJ1-4; TRBD1 agrees at 7 bases. Per germline, CDR1 GTSNPN and CDR2 SVGIG (reference sequence). J gave up 10 bases and V 4 bases, and 9 bases lay outside the gene matches. The CDR3 has 13 residues. The CDR3 here is CAWNWDSGGKLFF. The CDR3, as DNA: TGTGCCTGGAACTGGGACAGCGGGGGAAAACTGTTTTTT.

The chain employs TRBV10-3 and TRBJ2-7, with D possibly matching TRBD2 (6 bases). With 2 bases removed from V and 0 bases from J, the gap between germline ends came to 11 bases. The CDR3 is 15 residues long. Germline assignment: CDR1 ENHRY and CDR2 SYGVKD. Here the CDR3 DNA reads TGTGCCATCAGTGAGACGCTCGGGAGCTCCTACGAGCAGTACTTC. Amino acid sequence: CAISETLGSSYEQYF.

This clone appeared a few times. The same CDR3 arises from other DNA sequences in this sample as well. The chain links TRBV7-9 to TRBJ1-2, with 8 positions matching TRBD1. CDR3 length: 13 residues. With V trimmed by 3 bases and J by 8 bases, 5 bases remained unmatched. Per germline, CDR1 SEHNR and CDR2 FQNEAQ (reference sequence). DNA for the CDR3: TGTGCCAGCAGCTTCACAGGGGGAGACGGCTACACCTTC. This codes for CASSFTGGDGYTF.

This clone showed up just once. The chain links TRBV5-5 to TRBJ2-3; D unclear. Trimming took off 5 bases at V and 6 bases at J, with 10 bases between the two ends. Germline V gene data show CDR1 as SGHKS and CDR2 as YYEKEE (reference sequence). This CDR3 comprises 12 residues. The CDR3 protein is CASSPSWDTQYF. For the CDR3, the DNA is TGTGCCAGCAGTCCAAGCTGGGATACGCAGTATTTT.

This clone has just a few counts. CDR3: CASSIDSNEKLFF. Written as DNA, the CDR3 is TGTGCCAGCAGCATCGACTCAAATGAAAAACTGTTTTTT. V is TRBV7-9 and J is TRBJ1-4; D ambiguous. Germline CDR1 reads SEHNR; CDR2 reads FQNEAQ (reference sequence). The V end lost 5 bases, the J end lost 5 bases, and 9 bases lay between the germline ends. The CDR3 runs 13 residues. The full variable domain, rest sourced from reference TRBV7-9 and TRBJ1-4, is DTGVSQNPRHKITKRGQNVTFRCDPISEHNRLYWYRQTLGQGPEFLTYFQNEAQLEKSRLLSDRFSAERPKGSFSTLEIQRTEQGDSAMYLCASSIDSNEKLFFGSGTQLSVL.

The count of this clone is one. V is TRBV27 and J is TRBJ2-1; D is perhaps TRBD1 (5 bases). V lost 4 bases, J lost 0 bases, and 7 bases lay in between. The CDR3 has 14 residues. CDR1 and CDR2 from the germline V gene are MNHEY and SMNVEV (reference sequence). CDR3 nucleotide sequence: TGTGCCAGCAGTTATGACAGCTCCTACAATGAGCAGTTCTTC. It codes for CASSYDSSYNEQFF.

This chain links TRBV11-2 with TRBJ2-1, with 8 positions matching TRBD2. After removal of 3 bases from V and 5 bases from J, the junction contained 6 bases not matched to a gene. The CDR3 is 15 residues long. The germline gives CDR1 SGHAT, CDR2 FQNNGV. The CDR3 DNA follows: TGTGCCAGCAGCTTGGGCGGGAGGTTCGACAATGAGCAGTTCTTC. It encodes CASSLGGRFDNEQFF. Full variable domain (remainder filled in from reference TRBV11-2 and TRBJ2-1): EAGVAQSPRYKIIEKRQSVAFWCNPISGHATLYWYQQILGQGPKLLIQFQNNGVVDDSQLPKDRFSAERLKGVDSTLKIQPAKLEDSAVYLCASSLGGRFDNEQFFGPGTRLTVL.

The rearrangement links TRBV5-1 to TRBJ1-2; a weak D match, TRBD1 (6 bases). Trimming left V 4 bases short and J 6 bases short, with 22 bases between. There are 16 residues in the CDR3. The germline V gene encodes CDR1 SGHRS and CDR2 YFSETQ. The CDR3 sequence: CASSPRVGGLEDGYTF. The CDR3 region has the DNA TGCGCCAGCAGCCCACGGGTCGGGGGGCTTGAGGATGGCTACACCTTC.

V gene TRBV6-5 combines with J gene TRBJ2-1; D remains ambiguous. The germline V gene encodes CDR1 MNHEY and CDR2 SVGAGI. Trimming shortened V by 3 bases and J by 3 bases, and 12 bases separated the two germline ends. This CDR3 has 15 amino acids. The CDR3 protein is CASSYGESHYNEQFF. The CDR3 DNA reads TGTGCCAGCAGTTATGGGGAATCCCACTACAATGAGCAGTTCTTC.

This clone was detected once. The chain joins TRBV29-1 to TRBJ2-5, with D unresolved. Trimming stripped 3 bases from V and 2 bases from J, with 7 bases between. The CDR3 sequence is 12 residues long. Germline lookup yields CDR1 SQVTM and CDR2 ANQGSEA. The CDR3 DNA sequence: TGCAGCGTTGAGCACGTGCAAGAGACCCAGTACTTC. This gives the protein CSVEHVQETQYF.

This rearrangement joins TRBV2 to TRBJ2-1, with D possibly matching TRBD1 (7 bases). The V gene lost 8 bases and the J gene lost 2 bases, with 16 bases spanning the gap. Per the germline V gene, CDR1 is SNHLY and CDR2 is FYNNEI. The CDR3 is 15 residues long. CDR3 in amino acids: CASGGGTVTYNEQFF. The CDR3 DNA is TGTGCCAGCGGGGGCGGGACAGTAACCTACAATGAGCAGTTCTTC.

The CDR3 is CSVEEEYQRGEQYF. The CDR3, as DNA: TGCAGCGTTGAAGAGGAGTATCAGAGGGGGGAGCAGTACTTC. V and J are TRBV29-1 and TRBJ2-7, with D possibly being TRBD1 (6 bases). Germline assignment: CDR1 SQVTM and CDR2 ANQGSEA. The CDR3 has 14 residues. V was cut by 0 bases and J by 7 bases, with 16 bases left in between.

The rearrangement joins TRBV6-5 to TRBJ2-7, with D perhaps given as TRBD1 or TRBD2 (5 bases each). The CDR3 is 12 amino acids. With 2 bases removed from V and 6 bases from J, the gap between germline ends came to 8 bases. Germline V gene data show CDR1 as MNHEY and CDR2 as SVGAGI. CDR3 in DNA: TGTGCCAGCAGTTACGGTGGGGGCGAGCAGTACTTC. The encoded protein is CASSYGGGEQYF.

J is TRBJ2-3 and V is TRBV4-3; D uncertain. There are 11 residues in the CDR3. V was pared by 3 bases and J by 9 bases, with 7 bases between. Germline CDR1 reads LGHNA; CDR2 reads YSLEER. The CDR3 bases are TGCGCCAGCAGCCACCTGGGGACGCAGTATTTT. Encoded protein: CASSHLGTQYF.

This clone has only one observation. The chain joins TRBV6-1 to TRBJ1-1, with TRBD1 matching 7 bases. Unmatched junction bases numbered 3, after V lost 2 bases and J lost 3 bases. In germline, CDR1 is MNHNS, CDR2 SASEGT. The CDR3 consists of 14 residues. The CDR3 sequence: CASSESGGYTEAFF. CDR3 nucleotide sequence: TGTGCCAGCAGTGAATCAGGGGGGTACACTGAAGCTTTCTTT.

The DNA for the CDR3 is TGTGCCAGTAGTATTTGGGGGAACACTGAAGCTTTCTTT. Translating it yields CASSIWGNTEAFF. The chain has TRBV19 and TRBJ1-1; D unclear. This CDR3 spans 13 amino acids. V lost 3 bases to trimming and J lost 1 base, with 6 bases between them. Germline values: CDR1 LNHDA, CDR2 SQIVND (reference sequence). The complete variable domain, with remaining parts taken from reference TRBV19 and TRBJ1-1, reads DGGITQSPKYLFRKEGQNVTLSCEQNLNHDAMYWYRQDPGQGLRLIYYSQIVNDFQKGDIAEGYSVSREKKESFPLTVTSAQKNPTAFYLCASSIWGNTEAFFGQGTRLTVV.